This T cell receptor (beta chain) was documented in a study of CD8 T cells in ankylosing spondylitis listed by TCRdb under 2017. With respect to the entire study: The study profiled T cell receptor beta repertoires in healthy donors and ankylosing spondylitis patients to find disease-linked TCR variants. The full study cohort comprised 20 to 30 ankylosing spondylitis patients and approximately 100 healthy donors. Peripheral blood was sampled, and synovial fluid was also collected from ankylosing spondylitis patients. Overall study results and their limits: A TCR beta motif of 7 or 8 highly homologous amino acid variants appeared characteristic of blood from ankylosing spondylitis patients. The disease-linked clones were reported to be significantly enriched in matched synovial fluid samples from ankylosing spondylitis patients. The disease-linked clones had a CD8+ phenotype and were found at relatively low frequencies in peripheral blood. Some of the motif variants had been reported before in the synovial fluid and blood of reactive arthritis patients, a finding that suggests common disease-initiation mechanisms.

In the case of this clonotype: No antigen is known for it. No base quality values were provided; no much bigger clone lies one nucleotide off.

Sequencing instrument: Illumina HiSeq 2500. Quantitative 5'-RACE with molecular barcodes was used to prepare TCR beta libraries. Turning to the authors' computational methods: Disease-linked TCR variants were identified with a new computational method built on a probabilistic model of VDJ rearrangement. TCRdb handled the public reads itself, with Q25 trimming in fastp and clone calling in MiXCR, and kept productive beta chains. Every entry covers one CDR3 protein and lists the most common genes and DNA from its rows. These V and J calls originate from TCRdb's pipeline instead of the authors' own analysis. The sample includes more than 650,000 distinct CDR3 sequences, with 10% to 15% observed a single time. The ten largest clones take up 0.51% of the sample. The CDR3 holds 12 amino acids from the cysteine to the phenylalanine. Just the 36-base CDR3 DNA is kept, in frame starting at base 1. Based on the germline V gene, the CDR1 and CDR2 sequences are KGHSH and LQKENI. V gives up 0 bases and J gives up 3 bases, and the segment between their germline ends measures 2 bases.

The receptor was isolated from a male donor with ankylosing spondylitis. Here the chain combines TRBV18 and TRBJ1-2; the D gene assignment is ambiguous. The sample comprised blood, either unsorted or a sorted T cell fraction (not recorded which). The bases are TGTGCCAGCTCACCACCAGACTATGGCTACACCTTC. This encodes CASSPPDYGYTF.